This entry features one TCR beta chain sequence. Peripheral blood CD8+ and CD4+ T cells were profiled by TCR beta sequencing. Negative isolation yielded CD4+ and CD8+ T cells, and FACS enriched TEMRA cells. This specimen comes from a study of CD8 T cells in Susac syndrome. Reverse transcription of 0.5 to 1 ug RNA was performed with random hexamers. With immunoSEQ multiplex PCR, TCR beta CDR3 was amplified across 54 Vbeta and 13 Jbeta. TCRdb independently ran MiXCR on the immunoSEQ multiplex PCR reads; one entry per CDR3 protein. The sample shows about 300,000 distinct CDR3 sequences, about 88% of them seen only once. The TCR originated in a human donor with multiple sclerosis. What was sequenced was CD8+ T cells from PBMCs.

CDR3 sequence: CSAQRSLAGVDTQYF. CDR3 bases: TGCAGTGCCCAGAGGTCGCTAGCGGGAGTGGATACGCAGTATTTT. The rearrangement links TRBV20-1 to TRBJ2-3, with 10 bases lining up with TRBD2. The CDR3 has 15 amino acids. Trimming cost V 6 bases and J 6 bases; bases outside gene matches: 12. Germline V CDR1 and CDR2: DFQATT, SNEGSKA (reference sequence).